The 27 T cell receptor beta chains reported below all come from one sample, sequenced in a study of blood T cell repertoires in COVID-19. Profiling relied on immunoSEQ multiplex PCR, and the TCRdb table lists in-frame clones only, not all of them. The table includes 130,000 to 150,000 clones, under 80% detected once. The material sequenced was peripheral blood. The receptors derive from an elderly man with acute or convalescent COVID-19.

V is TRBV9 and J is TRBJ2-3; TRBD2 might be the D (6 bases). Trimming cost V 0 bases and J 0 bases, with 14 bases left between them. CDR1 is SGDLS, CDR2 YYNGEE, per germline. This CDR3 is built from 17 residues. CDR3 region: CASSVAGGGTSTDTQYF. The CDR3 region has the DNA TGTGCCAGCAGCGTAGCTGGTGGGGGGACTAGCACAGATACGCAGTATTTT.

This chain joins TRBV25-1 and TRBJ1-2; tentative D call: TRBD1 (5 bases). Trimming removed 11 bases at V and 1 base at J, with 11 bases between. The CDR3 is 12 amino acids. Germline V gene sequence: CDR1 MGHDK, CDR2 SYGVNS. DNA for the CDR3: TGTGCCGCTAGGGGCAATAACTATGGCTACACCTTC. Its translation is CAARGNNYGYTF.

The chain recombines TRBV12-3 or TRBV12-4 with TRBJ1-2; the match to TRBD1 covers 7 bases. Trimming at V came to 5 bases and at J to 4 bases, leaving 1 base not matched to a gene. This CDR3 contains 12 residues. CDR3 protein: CASSQGGYGYTF. The CDR3 region has the DNA TGTGCCAGCAGTCAGGGGGGCTATGGCTACACCTTC.

The V gene is TRBV5-5, the J gene TRBJ2-7; 7 nucleotides line up with TRBD1. The CDR3 length is 15 residues. Losses at the gene ends were 0 bases for V and 4 bases for J; bases not matched to a gene: 7. CDR1 is SGHKS and CDR2 is YYEKEE in the germline V gene (reference sequence). This CDR3 reads CASSLAPGQQYEQYF. The DNA for the CDR3 is TGTGCCAGCAGCTTGGCTCCGGGACAGCAATACGAGCAGTACTTC. The whole variable domain, remainder taken from reference TRBV5-5 and TRBJ2-7, is DAGVTQSPTHLIKTRGQQVTLRCSPISGHKSVSWYQQVLGQGPQFIFQYYEKEERGRGNFPDRFSARQFPNYSSELNVNALLLGDSALYLCASSLAPGQQYEQYFGPGTRLTVT.

This chain uses TRBV18 with TRBJ2-2; TRBD1 matches 8 bases. Trimming took 4 bases from V and 1 from J; bases not matched to a gene: 2. The CDR3 is made up of 15 amino acids. The germline V gene has CDR1 KGHSH and CDR2 LQKENI. The CDR3 DNA reads TGTGCCAGCTCACAGGGACAGGAGAACACCGGGGAGCTGTTTTTT. It specifies CASSQGQENTGELFF.

The chain joins TRBV7-8 to TRBJ2-1; possible D gene TRBD1, 6 bases. Germline CDR1 reads SGHVS; CDR2 reads FQNEAQ. There are 15 residues in the CDR3. V was trimmed by 0 bases and J by 5 bases, leaving 11 bases between them. The CDR3 DNA reads as TGTGCCAGCAGCTTAGCCTCCAGGGGAAACAATGAGCAGTTCTTC. Translating it yields CASSLASRGNNEQFF.

This clone was seen once. The chain recombines TRBV7-3 with TRBJ2-3, with TRBD2 matching over 12 bases. Germline V gives CDR1 SGHTA, CDR2 FQGTGA. V was clipped by 3 bases and J by 4 bases; unmatched bases: 5. CDR3 length equals 16 residues. CDR3: CASSFTLAGGPDTQYF. The CDR3 DNA reads TGTGCCAGCAGCTTTACCCTAGCGGGGGGGCCAGATACGCAGTATTTT.

The CDR3 nucleotides read TGTGCCAGCAGCGCGCTCAGGGGGCATGGCTACACCTTC. It yields the protein CASSALRGHGYTF. The J gene is TRBJ1-2, the V gene TRBV13; 8 bases match TRBD1. The length of the CDR3 is 13 residues. CDR1 and CDR2 from the germline V gene are PRHDT and FYEKMQ (reference sequence). V shed 5 bases and J 6 bases; nucleotides not matched to a gene: 5.

V gene TRBV12-5 combines with J gene TRBJ1-2; TRBD1 might be the D (6 bases). The CDR3 sequence is 14 residues long. Germline-derived CDR1 and CDR2 are LGHNT and FRNRAP. V was pared by 6 bases and J by 6 bases, with 17 bases between. The CDR3 DNA sequence: TGTGCTAGTGGACCCACAGGGCAGGGTAATGGCTACACCTTC. Residues: CASGPTGQGNGYTF.

This clone has a count of ten or more. The chain recombines TRBV7-2 with TRBJ2-3, with 14 positions matching TRBD2. Germline V CDR1 and CDR2: SGHTA, FQGNSA. The CDR3 is made up of 17 amino acids. The junction had 15 bases not matched to a gene; V was cut back by 7 bases and J by 9 bases. CDR3 sequence (DNA): TGTGCCAGCATCCTAGGAGGACTAGCGGGGGGCGCCGCAACGCAGTATTTT. The encoded protein is CASILGGLAGGAATQYF. Full variable domain (outside the CDR3, taken from reference TRBV7-2 and TRBJ2-3): GAGVSQSPSNKVTEKGKDVELRCDPISGHTALYWYRQSLGQGLEFLIYFQGNSAPDKSGLPSDRFSAERTGGSVSTLTIQRTQQEDSAVYLCASILGGLAGGAATQYFGPGTRLTVL.

A few counts support this clone. The genes are TRBV15 and TRBJ2-5; TRBD1 matches 10 bases. Germline V gene data show CDR1 as LNHNV and CDR2 as YYDKDF (reference sequence). There are 14 residues in the CDR3. Germline trimming cut 5 bases from V and 2 bases from J; bases unmatched to any gene: 2. The CDR3 DNA sequence: TGTGCCACCAGCTCGGACAGGGGGCAAGAGACCCAGTACTTC. It is translated as CATSSDRGQETQYF.

The rearrangement uses TRBV6-5 and TRBJ1-6, with 7 nucleotides matching TRBD1. This CDR3 region has 14 residues. Trimming took 4 bases from V and 8 from J; bases not matched to a gene: 5. CDR1 is MNHEY, CDR2 SVGAGI, per germline. CDR3 residues: CASSSTGYDSPLHF. In DNA, the CDR3 is TGTGCCAGCAGTTCGACAGGGTATGATTCACCCCTCCACTTT.

The chain links TRBV7-3 to TRBJ2-2; 9 bases are shared with TRBD2. With 1 base clipped from V and 4 bases from J, the junction kept 10 bases outside the gene matches. The germline CDR1 and CDR2 sequences are SGHTA and FQGTGA. The CDR3 sequence is 18 residues long. The CDR3 here is CASSLNPPSGAGTGELFF. CDR3 coding DNA: TGTGCCAGCAGCTTAAACCCTCCTAGCGGGGCCGGCACCGGGGAGCTGTTTTTT.

This clone was observed a single time. This sequence joins TRBV6-1 and TRBJ2-1; 10 bases map to TRBD1. The CDR3 is 16 amino acids. V dropped 4 bases and J dropped 8; count of bases not matched to a gene: 11. Germline CDR1 is MNHNS and CDR2 is SASEGT. In DNA, the CDR3 is TGTGCCAGCAGTGGTGGTAGACAGGGGGCGCGAGATGAGCAGTTCTTC. Translating gives CASSGGRQGARDEQFF.

The gene calls are TRBV12-3 or TRBV12-4 and TRBJ2-2; D is unresolved. This CDR3 region has 12 residues. The germline V and J ends were trimmed by 7 bases and 8 bases, with 11 bases remaining between them. DNA of the CDR3: TGTGCCAGCAACACAAACGGGGGGGAGCTGTTTTTT. Protein sequence: CASNTNGGELFF.

This chain uses TRBV6-1 with TRBJ2-3, with 12 bases fitting TRBD1. The CDR3 is 16 amino acids. The V segment lost 6 bases and the J segment 5 bases; nucleotides outside the gene matches: 9. Germline loops: CDR1 MNHNS, CDR2 SASEGT. DNA for the CDR3: TGTGCCAGCAGAGAACCGGGACAGGGGGCCGGAGATACGCAGTATTTT. This gives the protein CASREPGQGAGDTQYF.

This clone was found a few times. This chain uses TRBV6-1 with TRBJ2-7, with 10 bases aligning to TRBD1. The CDR3 has 17 residues. CDR1 MNHNS and CDR2 SASEGT come from the germline V gene. The trim removed 2 bases at V and 3 bases at J, leaving 10 bases unmatched. The CDR3 region has the DNA TGTGCCAGCAGTGAAATCGGGGACAGGGGCAACCACTACGAGCAGTACTTC. It translates to CASSEIGDRGNHYEQYF.

The chain carries TRBV11-3 and TRBJ1-1, with 7 bases aligning to TRBD1. This CDR3 is 16 amino acids long. Germline CDR1 SGHNT, CDR2 YENEEA. V was pared by 4 bases and J by 1 base, with 9 bases of the junction left unmatched. The CDR3 DNA is TGTGCCAGCAGCTACCGTACAGGGGCACGGAACACTGAAGCTTTCTTT. Its protein product is CASSYRTGARNTEAFF.

The V gene is TRBV6-5, the J gene TRBJ1-2; 10 positions agree with TRBD1. The germline CDR1 and CDR2 sequences are MNHEY and SVGAGI. The CDR3 contains 13 residues. Trimming cost V 6 bases and J 7 bases; bases outside gene matches: 5. The CDR3 nucleotides are TGTGCCAGCAGATTGGGGACAGGGGTTGGCTACACCTTC. Protein product: CASRLGTGVGYTF.

Concerning this clone: The sample has other DNA sequences that encode this CDR3 too. The gene calls are TRBV7-2 and TRBJ2-2; D call uncertain. V lost 1 base and J 2 bases, leaving 5 bases between the germline ends. CDR1 is SGHTA, CDR2 FQGNSA, per germline. CDR3 length equals 14 residues. CDR3 sequence (DNA): TGTGCCAGCAGCTTAGGACTTAACACCGGGGAGCTGTTTTTT. Amino acid sequence: CASSLGLNTGELFF.

This chain's CDR3 is CASSPQRGYTEAFF. The CDR3 DNA reads as TGTGCCAGCAGCCCCCAGAGGGGGTACACTGAAGCTTTCTTT. The chain joins TRBV3-1 (or the pseudogene TRBV3-2) to TRBJ1-1; the D gene is possibly TRBD1 (6 bases). Looked up from germline, CDR1 is LGHDT and CDR2 is YNNKEL (reference sequence). V dropped 4 bases and J dropped 3 bases, with 12 bases sitting between them. This CDR3 is 14 amino acids long.

This clone was found once. The V call is TRBV7-2, the J call TRBJ1-2, with D possibly matching TRBD1 (6 bases). This CDR3 comprises 13 residues. Deletions cut 1 base from V and 8 bases from J, with 11 bases between. Germline V gives CDR1 SGHTA, CDR2 FQGNSA. The CDR3 nucleotides are TGTGCCAGCAGCTTAGATGAGGGGGTAGGCTACACCTTC. Its protein product is CASSLDEGVGYTF.

This clone was picked up one time. As DNA, the CDR3 is TGTGCCAGCAGTCCCCCAACAGGGGGCCGAGGTAGCAATCAGCCCCAGCATTTT. Translation: CASSPPTGGRGSNQPQHF. The genes are TRBV28 and TRBJ1-5; 9 nucleotides agree with TRBD1. Germline CDR1 and CDR2: MDHEN and SYDVKM. V gave up 5 bases and J gave up 0 bases; unmatched junction bases: 11. This CDR3 comprises 18 residues.

The CDR3 reads CASSLATGQQPQHF. In nucleotides, the CDR3 is TGCGCCAGCAGCTTGGCCACAGGACAACAGCCCCAGCATTTT. The chain carries TRBV5-1 and TRBJ1-5; D possibly corresponds to TRBD1 (5 bases). Deletions cut 0 bases from V and 7 bases from J, with 11 bases between. The V gene's germline CDR1 is SGHRS and CDR2 YFSETQ. CDR3 length: 14 amino acids.

The V call is TRBV16, the J call TRBJ1-5; 7 nucleotides line up with TRBD1. CDR3 length equals 14 residues. Germline CDR1 and CDR2: KGHSY and FQNENV. The V segment lost 0 bases and the J segment 7 bases; nucleotides outside the gene matches: 3. CDR3 nucleotides: TGTGCCAGCAGCCAATCGACAGGGAAACAGCCCCAGCATTTT. Translated: CASSQSTGKQPQHF.

The J gene is TRBJ2-2, the V gene TRBV4-1, with D perhaps matching TRBD1 (6 bases). Trimming took 8 bases from V and 2 from J, leaving 21 bases between them. The CDR3 loop spans 17 amino acids. Germline CDR1 is MGHRA and CDR2 is YSYEKL. CDR3 sequence: CASSLFGQSINTGELFF. In DNA, the CDR3 is TGCGCCAGCTCTTTATTCGGACAGTCGATTAACACCGGGGAGCTGTTTTTT.

In its sample, this clone was seen once. The V and J genes are TRBV11-2 and TRBJ2-1; 9 bases are a match to TRBD2. V gave up 2 bases and J gave up 1 base; unmatched junction bases: 0. The germline gives CDR1 SGHAT, CDR2 FQNNGV. The CDR3 length is 15 residues. The CDR3 nucleotides are TGTGCCAGCAGCTTAACTAGCGGGTCCTACAATGAGCAGTTCTTC. This sequence encodes CASSLTSGSYNEQFF.